This T cell receptor (beta chain) was documented in a study of regulatory T cells in long-lasting Graves disease. To make TCR beta libraries, researchers used iRepertoire HTBI primers and Arm-PCR of CDR3 regions. TCRdb reprocessed the multiplex PCR reads via MiXCR and lists one record per CDR3 protein. The profile shows around 400,000 distinct CDR3 sequences, roughly a sixth of them singletons. The count of this clonotype is one. The length of the CDR3 is 12 residues. V lost 0 bases, J lost 7 bases, and 4 bases lay in between. The V gene's germline CDR1 is KGHSH and CDR2 LQKENI. Time point of the sample: newly diagnosed GD, antithyroid drugs for less than 3 months. With RNA extracted from PBMCs as input, the TCR library was made.

This specimen was peripheral blood mononuclear cells (PBMCs), taken at new diagnosis, from a patient treated with antithyroid drugs. The TCR originated in a female donor with Graves disease. The V call is TRBV18, the J call TRBJ1-5; D gene ambiguous. The CDR3 DNA reads as TGTGCCAGCTCACCACCGGACCAGCCCCAGCATTTT. Its translation: CASSPPDQPQHF.